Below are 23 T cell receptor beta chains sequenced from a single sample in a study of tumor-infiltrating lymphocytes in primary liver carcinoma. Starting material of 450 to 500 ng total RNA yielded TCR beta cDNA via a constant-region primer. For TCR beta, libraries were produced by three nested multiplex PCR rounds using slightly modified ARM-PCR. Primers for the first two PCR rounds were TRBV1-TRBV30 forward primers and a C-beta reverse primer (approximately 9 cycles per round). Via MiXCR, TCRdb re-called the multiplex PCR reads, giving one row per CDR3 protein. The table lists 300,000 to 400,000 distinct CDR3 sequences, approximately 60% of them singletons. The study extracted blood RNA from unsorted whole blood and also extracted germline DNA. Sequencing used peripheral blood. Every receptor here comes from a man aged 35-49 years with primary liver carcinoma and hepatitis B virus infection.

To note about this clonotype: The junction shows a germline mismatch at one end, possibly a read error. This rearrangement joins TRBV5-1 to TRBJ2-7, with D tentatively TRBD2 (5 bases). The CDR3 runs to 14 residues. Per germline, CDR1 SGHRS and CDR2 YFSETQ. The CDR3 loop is CASNLGDVNYEQYF. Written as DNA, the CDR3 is TGCGCCAGCAACTTGGGAGACGTAAACTACGAGCAGTACTTC.

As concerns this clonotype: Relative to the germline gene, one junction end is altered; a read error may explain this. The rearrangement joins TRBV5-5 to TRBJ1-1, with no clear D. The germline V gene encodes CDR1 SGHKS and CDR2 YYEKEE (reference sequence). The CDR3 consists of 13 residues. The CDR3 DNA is TGTGCCAGCAGCGGGTTACAGTTAACTGAAGCTTGCTTT. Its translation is CASSGLQLTEACF.

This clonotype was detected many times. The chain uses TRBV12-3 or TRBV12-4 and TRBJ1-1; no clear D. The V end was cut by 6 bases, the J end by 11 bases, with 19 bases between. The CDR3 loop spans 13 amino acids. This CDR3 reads CASRSEFTVSAFF. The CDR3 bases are TGTGCCAGCAGGTCGGAATTCACGGTGTCGGCTTTCTTT.

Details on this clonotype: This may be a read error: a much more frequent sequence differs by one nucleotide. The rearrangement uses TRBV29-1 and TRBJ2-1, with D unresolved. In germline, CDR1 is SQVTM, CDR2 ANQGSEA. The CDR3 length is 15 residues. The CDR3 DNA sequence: TGCAGCGTTGAAGGGGGAACAAAAGCCTACAATGATCAGTTCTTC. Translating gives CSVEGGTKAYNDQFF.

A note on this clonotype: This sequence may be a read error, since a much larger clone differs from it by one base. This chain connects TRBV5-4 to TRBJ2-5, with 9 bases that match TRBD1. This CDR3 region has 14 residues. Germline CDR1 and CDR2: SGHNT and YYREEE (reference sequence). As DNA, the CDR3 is TGTGCCAACAGCGACGGGACAGGGCAAGAGACCCAGTACTTC. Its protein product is CANSDGTGQETQYF.

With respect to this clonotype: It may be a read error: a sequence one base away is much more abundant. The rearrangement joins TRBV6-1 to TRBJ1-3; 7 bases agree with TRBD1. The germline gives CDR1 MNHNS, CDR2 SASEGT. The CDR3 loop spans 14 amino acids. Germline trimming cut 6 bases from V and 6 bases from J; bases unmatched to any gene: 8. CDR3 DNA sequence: TGTGCCAGCAGGGCGAGACAGGGAGAAAACACCATATATTTT. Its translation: CASRARQGENTIYF.

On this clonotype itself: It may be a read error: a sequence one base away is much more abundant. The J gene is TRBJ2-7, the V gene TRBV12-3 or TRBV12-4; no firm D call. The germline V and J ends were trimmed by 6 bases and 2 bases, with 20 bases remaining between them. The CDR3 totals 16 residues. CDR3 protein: CASSPRRLNLPYEQYF. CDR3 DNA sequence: TGTGCCAGCAGCCCCAGGCGCCTCAACCTCCCCTACGAGCAGTACTTC.

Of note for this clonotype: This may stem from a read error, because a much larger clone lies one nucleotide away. The CDR3 here is CASKSLADTDTQFF. The CDR3 DNA follows: TGTGCCAGCAAGTCACTAGCGGACACAGATACGCAGTTTTTT. The chain recombines TRBV6-6 with TRBJ2-3, with TRBD2 matching 8 bases. CDR3 length equals 14 residues. The V gene's germline CDR1 is MNHNY and CDR2 SVGAGI (reference sequence).

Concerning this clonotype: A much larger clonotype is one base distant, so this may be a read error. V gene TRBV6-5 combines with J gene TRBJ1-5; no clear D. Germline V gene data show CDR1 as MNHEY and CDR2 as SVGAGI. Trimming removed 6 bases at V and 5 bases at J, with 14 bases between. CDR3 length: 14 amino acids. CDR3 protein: CASSRVVRDQPQHF. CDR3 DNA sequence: TGTGCCAGCAGCCGAGTGGTGAGGGATCAGCCCCAGCATTTT.

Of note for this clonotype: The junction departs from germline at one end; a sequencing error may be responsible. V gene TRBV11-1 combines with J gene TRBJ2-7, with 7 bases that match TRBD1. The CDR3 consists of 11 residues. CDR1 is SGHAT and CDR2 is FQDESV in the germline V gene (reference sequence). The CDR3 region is CAIGTDYEQHF. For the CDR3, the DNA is TGTGCCATCGGGACAGACTACGAGCAGCACTTC.

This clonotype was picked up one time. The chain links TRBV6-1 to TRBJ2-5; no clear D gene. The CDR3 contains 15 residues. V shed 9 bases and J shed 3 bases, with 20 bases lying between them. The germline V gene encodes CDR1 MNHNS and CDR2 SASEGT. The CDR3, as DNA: TGTGCCAGTAGTTGGCTCAGAGACATAAAAGAGACCCAGTACTTC. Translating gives CASSWLRDIKETQYF.

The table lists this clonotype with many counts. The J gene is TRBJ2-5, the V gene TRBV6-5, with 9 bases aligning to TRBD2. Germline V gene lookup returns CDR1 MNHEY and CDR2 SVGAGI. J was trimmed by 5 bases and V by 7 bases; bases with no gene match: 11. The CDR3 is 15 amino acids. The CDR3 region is CASTPSGGSGETQYF. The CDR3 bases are TGTGCCAGCACCCCCAGCGGGGGGAGTGGGGAGACCCAGTACTTC.

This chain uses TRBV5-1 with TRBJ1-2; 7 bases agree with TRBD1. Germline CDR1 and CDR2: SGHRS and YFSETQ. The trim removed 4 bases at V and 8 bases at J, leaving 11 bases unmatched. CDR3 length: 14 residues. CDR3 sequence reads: CASSDQGQGEGYTF. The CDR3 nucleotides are TGCGCCAGCAGCGACCAGGGGCAGGGGGAAGGCTACACCTTC.

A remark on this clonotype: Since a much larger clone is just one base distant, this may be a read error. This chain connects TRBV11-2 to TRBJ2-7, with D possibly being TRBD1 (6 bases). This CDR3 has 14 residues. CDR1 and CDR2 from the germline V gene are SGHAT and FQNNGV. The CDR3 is CASSPSGQPYGQYF. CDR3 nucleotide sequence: TGTGCCAGCAGCCCCTCCGGACAGCCCTACGGGCAGTACTTC.

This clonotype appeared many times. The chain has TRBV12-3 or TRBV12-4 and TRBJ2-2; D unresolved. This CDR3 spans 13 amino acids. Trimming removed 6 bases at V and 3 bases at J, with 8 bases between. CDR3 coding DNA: TGTGCCAGCAGCATTCGAGACACCGGGGAGCTGTTTTTT. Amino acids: CASSIRDTGELFF.

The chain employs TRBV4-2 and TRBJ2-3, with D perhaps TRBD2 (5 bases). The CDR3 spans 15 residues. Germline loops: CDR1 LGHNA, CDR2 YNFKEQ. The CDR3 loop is CVSSATWRSTDTQYF. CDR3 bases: TGTGTCAGTAGCGCCACGTGGCGCTCCACAGATACGCAGTATTTT.

The CDR3 sequence is CSAPSGQYYEQYF. Here the CDR3 DNA reads TGCAGCGCTCCGTCAGGACAGTACTACGAGCAGTACTTC. This rearrangement joins TRBV29-1 to TRBJ2-7; D is perhaps TRBD1 (6 bases). CDR3 size: 13 residues. Per germline, CDR1 SQVTM and CDR2 ANQGSEA. The V gene lost 7 bases and the J gene lost 3 bases, with 16 bases spanning the gap.

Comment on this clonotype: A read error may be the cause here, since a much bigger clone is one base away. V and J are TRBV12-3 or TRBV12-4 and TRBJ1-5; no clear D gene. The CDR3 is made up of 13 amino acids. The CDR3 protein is CAGSLSGNQPQHF. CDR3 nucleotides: TGTGCCGGCAGTTTATCGGGCAATCAGCCCCAGCATTTT.

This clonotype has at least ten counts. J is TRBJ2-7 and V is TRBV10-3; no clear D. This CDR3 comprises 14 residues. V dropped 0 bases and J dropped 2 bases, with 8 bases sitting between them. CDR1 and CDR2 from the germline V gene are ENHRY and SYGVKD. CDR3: CAISESLGPYEQYF. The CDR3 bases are TGTGCCATCAGTGAGTCTCTAGGACCCTACGAGCAGTACTTC.

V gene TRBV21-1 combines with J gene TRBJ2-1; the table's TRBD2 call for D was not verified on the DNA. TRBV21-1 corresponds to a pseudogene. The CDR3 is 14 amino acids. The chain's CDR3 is CVSSGGSSVSEQFF. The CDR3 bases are TGTGTCAGCAGTGGGGGGAGTAGCGTGAGTGAGCAGTTCTTC.

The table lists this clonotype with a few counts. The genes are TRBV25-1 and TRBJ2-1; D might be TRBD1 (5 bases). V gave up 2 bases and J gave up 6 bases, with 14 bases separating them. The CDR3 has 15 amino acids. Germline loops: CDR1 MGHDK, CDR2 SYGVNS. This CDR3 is CASSEQQAGRNEQFF. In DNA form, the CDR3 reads TGTGCCAGCAGTGAACAACAGGCAGGTCGCAATGAGCAGTTCTTC.

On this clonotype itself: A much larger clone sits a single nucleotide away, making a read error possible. The CDR3, as DNA: TGCAGCGTAGACCGGGGCCAGAAGACCCAGTACTTC. Its protein is CSVDRGQKTQYF. V is TRBV29-1 and J is TRBJ2-5; D could derive from TRBD1 or TRBD2 (5 bases each). This CDR3 has 12 residues. Germline-derived CDR1 and CDR2 are SQVTM and ANQGSEA. Trimming left V 6 bases short and J 6 bases short, with 14 bases between. The full variable domain, its missing parts supplied by reference TRBV29-1 and TRBJ2-5, is SAVISQKPSRDICQRGTSLTIQCQVDSQVTMMFWYRQQPGQSLTLIATANQGSEATYESGFVIDKFPISRPNLTFSTLTVSNMSPEDSSIYLCSVDRGQKTQYFGPGTRLLVL.

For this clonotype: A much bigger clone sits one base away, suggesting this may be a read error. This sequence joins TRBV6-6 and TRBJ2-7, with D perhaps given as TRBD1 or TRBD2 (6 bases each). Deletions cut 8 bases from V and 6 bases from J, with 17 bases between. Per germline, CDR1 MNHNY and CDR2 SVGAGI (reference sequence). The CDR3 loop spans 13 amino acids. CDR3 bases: TGTGCCAGCGCTATAGCTGGGGGGCGCGAGCAGTACTTC. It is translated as CASAIAGGREQYF.